This T cell receptor (beta chain) was recovered during a study of T cell repertoires in cytomegalovirus infection. Across the whole study: CMV infection and matching HLA type were both indicated by public TCR beta signatures.

Only a few counts were recorded for this clonotype. The CDR3 sequence is 18 residues long. Looked up from germline, CDR1 is ENHRY and CDR2 is SYGVKD. The V gene end was trimmed by 6 bases and the J gene end by 0 bases; junction bases not matched to a gene: 14. TCRdb analysed the reads with MiXCR anew, one entry per CDR3 protein. The table shows 680,000 or so distinct CDR3 sequences, with about a third occurring only once. This sequence originates from a human donor in good health (CMV status not recorded). Some clones in this sample may be carry-over from other donors' samples. The chain couples TRBV10-3 to TRBJ2-1; 7 bases map to TRBD2. Sequenced material: PBMCs. The CDR3 DNA reads TGTGCCATCAGGGGGCACACTCTAGCGGAGAGCTCCTACAATGAGCAGTTCTTC. It is translated as CAIRGHTLAESSYNEQFF.